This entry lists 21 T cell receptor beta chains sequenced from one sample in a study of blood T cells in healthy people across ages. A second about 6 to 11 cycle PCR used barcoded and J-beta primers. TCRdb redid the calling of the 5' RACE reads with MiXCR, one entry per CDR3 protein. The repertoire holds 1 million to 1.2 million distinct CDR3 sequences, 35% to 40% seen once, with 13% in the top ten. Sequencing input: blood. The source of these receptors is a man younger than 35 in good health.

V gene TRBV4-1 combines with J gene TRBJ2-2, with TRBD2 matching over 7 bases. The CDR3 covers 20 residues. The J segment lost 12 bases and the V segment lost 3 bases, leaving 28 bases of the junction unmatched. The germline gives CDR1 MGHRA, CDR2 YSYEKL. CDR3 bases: TGCGCCAGCAGCCACCATAGGGGAGGGGTAAGGACCGGGCTTCGGACCCAGCTGTTTTTT. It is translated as CASSHHRGGVRTGLRTQLFF.

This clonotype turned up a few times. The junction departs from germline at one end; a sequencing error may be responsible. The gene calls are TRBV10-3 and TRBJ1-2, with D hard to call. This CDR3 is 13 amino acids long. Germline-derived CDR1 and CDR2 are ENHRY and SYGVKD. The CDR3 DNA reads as TGTGCCACCAGTGAATCAGGAGGGAGTGGCTACACCTTC. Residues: CATSESGGSGYTF.

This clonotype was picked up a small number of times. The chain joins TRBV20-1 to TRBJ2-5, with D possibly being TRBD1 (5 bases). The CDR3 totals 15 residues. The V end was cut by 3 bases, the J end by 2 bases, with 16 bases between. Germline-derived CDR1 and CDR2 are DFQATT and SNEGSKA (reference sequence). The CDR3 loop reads CSARGPSRVQETQYF. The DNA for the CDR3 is TGCAGTGCTAGGGGCCCCAGCAGGGTTCAAGAGACCCAGTACTTC.

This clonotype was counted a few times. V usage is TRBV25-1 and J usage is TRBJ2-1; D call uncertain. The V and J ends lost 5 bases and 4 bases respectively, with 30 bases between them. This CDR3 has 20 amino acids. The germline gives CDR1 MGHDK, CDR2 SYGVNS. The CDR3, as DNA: TGTGCCAGCAGTTATAACCCTCGGTCTGACACGAACACGAGATACAATGAGCAGTTCTTC. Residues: CASSYNPRSDTNTRYNEQFF.

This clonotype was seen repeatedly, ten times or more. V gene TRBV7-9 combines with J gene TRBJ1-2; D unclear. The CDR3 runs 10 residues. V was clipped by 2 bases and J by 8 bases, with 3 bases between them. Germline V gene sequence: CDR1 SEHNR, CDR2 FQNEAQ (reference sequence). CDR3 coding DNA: TGTGCCAGCAGCTTACGCGGCTACACCTTC. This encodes CASSLRGYTF.

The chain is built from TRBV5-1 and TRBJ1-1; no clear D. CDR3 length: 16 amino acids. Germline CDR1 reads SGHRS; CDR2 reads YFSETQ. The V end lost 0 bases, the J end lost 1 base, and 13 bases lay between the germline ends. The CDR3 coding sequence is TGCGCCAGCAGCTTGGTGGGCAGGAACTCGAACACTGAAGCTTTCTTT. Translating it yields CASSLVGRNSNTEAFF.

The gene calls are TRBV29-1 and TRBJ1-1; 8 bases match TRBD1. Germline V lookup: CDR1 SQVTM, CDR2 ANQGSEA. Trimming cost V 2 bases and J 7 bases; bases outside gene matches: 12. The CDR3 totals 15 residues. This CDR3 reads CSVERSAQGVGEAFF. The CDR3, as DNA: TGCAGCGTTGAACGCAGTGCACAGGGGGTAGGTGAAGCTTTCTTT. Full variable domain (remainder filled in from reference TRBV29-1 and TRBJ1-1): SAVISQKPSRDICQRGTSLTIQCQVDSQVTMMFWYRQQPGQSLTLIATANQGSEATYESGFVIDKFPISRPNLTFSTLTVSNMSPEDSSIYLCSVERSAQGVGEAFFGQGTRLTVV.

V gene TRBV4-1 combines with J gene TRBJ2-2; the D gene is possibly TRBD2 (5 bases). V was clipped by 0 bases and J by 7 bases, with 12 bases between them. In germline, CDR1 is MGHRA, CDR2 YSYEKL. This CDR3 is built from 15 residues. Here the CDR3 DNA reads TGCGCCAGCAGCCAAGACCATGACTATGACGGGGAGCTGTTTTTT. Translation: CASSQDHDYDGELFF.

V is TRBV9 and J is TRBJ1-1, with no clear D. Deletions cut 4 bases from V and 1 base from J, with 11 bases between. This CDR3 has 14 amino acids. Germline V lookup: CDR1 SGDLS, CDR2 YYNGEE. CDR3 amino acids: CASSPGLANTEAFF. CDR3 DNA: TGTGCCAGCAGCCCTGGACTTGCGAACACTGAAGCTTTCTTT. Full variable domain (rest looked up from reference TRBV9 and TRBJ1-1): DSGVTQTPKHLITATGQRVTLRCSPRSGDLSVYWYQQSLDQGLQFLIQYYNGEERAKGNILERFSAQQFPDLHSELNLSSLELGDSALYFCASSPGLANTEAFFGQGTRLTVV.

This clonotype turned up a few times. The chain's CDR3 is CATYLTGVFSGYTF. CDR3 DNA: TGTGCCACCTACCTGACAGGGGTCTTTTCGGGCTACACCTTC. The gene calls are TRBV14 and TRBJ1-2, with 8 bases fitting TRBD1. Germline V gene data show CDR1 as SGHDN and CDR2 as FVKESK. The CDR3 is made up of 14 amino acids. The ends lost 10 bases at V and 8 bases at J; junction bases unmatched: 15.

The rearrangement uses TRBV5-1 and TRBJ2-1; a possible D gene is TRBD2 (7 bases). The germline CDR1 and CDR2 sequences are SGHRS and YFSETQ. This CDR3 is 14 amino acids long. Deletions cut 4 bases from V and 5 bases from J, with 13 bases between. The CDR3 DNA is TGCGCCAGCAGCGTGGGGGGGCCAGACAATGAGCAGTTCTTC. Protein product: CASSVGGPDNEQFF.

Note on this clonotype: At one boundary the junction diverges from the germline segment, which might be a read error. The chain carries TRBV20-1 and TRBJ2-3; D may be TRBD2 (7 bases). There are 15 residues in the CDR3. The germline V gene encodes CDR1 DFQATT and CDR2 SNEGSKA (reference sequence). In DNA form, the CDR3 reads TGCAGTGCCATCCGGGAGGACAGTTACACAGAGACGCAGTATTTT. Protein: CSAIREDSYTETQYF.

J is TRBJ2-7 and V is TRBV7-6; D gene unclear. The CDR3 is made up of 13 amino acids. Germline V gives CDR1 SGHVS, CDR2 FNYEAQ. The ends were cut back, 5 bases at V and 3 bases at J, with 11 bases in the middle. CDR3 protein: CASSTPPNYEQYF. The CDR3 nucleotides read TGTGCCAGCAGCACCCCCCCTAACTACGAGCAGTACTTC.

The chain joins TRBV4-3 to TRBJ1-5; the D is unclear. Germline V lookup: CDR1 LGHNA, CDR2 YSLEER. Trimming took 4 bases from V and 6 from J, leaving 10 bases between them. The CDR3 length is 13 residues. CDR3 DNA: TGCGCCAGCAGCCGGGGTACCTCTCAGCCCCAGCATTTT. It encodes CASSRGTSQPQHF.

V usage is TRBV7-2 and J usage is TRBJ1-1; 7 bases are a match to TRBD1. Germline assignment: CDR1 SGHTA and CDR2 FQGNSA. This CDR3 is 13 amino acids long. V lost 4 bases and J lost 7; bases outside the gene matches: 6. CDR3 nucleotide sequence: TGTGCCAGCAGCTCAGGTCAGGGGGGTGAAGCTTTCTTT. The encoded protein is CASSSGQGGEAFF.

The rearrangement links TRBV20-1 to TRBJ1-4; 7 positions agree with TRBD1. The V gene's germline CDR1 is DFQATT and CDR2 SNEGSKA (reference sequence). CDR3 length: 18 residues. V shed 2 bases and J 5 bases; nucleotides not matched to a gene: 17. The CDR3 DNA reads TGCAGTGCTAGATCCGGGGGGACAGAGAAAAAGATAAATGAAAAACTGTTTTTT. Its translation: CSARSGGTEKKINEKLFF.

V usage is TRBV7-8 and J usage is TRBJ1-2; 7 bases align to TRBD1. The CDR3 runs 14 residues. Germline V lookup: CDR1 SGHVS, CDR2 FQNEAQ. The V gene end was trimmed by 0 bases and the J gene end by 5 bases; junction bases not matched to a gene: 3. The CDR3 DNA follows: TGTGCCAGCAGCTTAGCGGGGGGACAGTATGGCTACACCTTC. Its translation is CASSLAGGQYGYTF.

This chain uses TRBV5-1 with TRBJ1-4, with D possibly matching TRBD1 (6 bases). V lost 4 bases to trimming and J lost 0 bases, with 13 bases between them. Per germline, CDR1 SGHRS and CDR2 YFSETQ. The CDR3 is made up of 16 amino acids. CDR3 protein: CASSLDSPATNEKLFF. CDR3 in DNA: TGCGCCAGCAGCCTGGACAGCCCCGCAACTAATGAAAAACTGTTTTTT.

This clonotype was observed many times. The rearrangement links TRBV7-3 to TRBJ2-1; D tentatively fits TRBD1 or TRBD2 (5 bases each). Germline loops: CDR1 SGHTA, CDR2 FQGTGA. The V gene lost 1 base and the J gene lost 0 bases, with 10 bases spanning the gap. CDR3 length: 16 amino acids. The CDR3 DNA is TGTGCCAGCAGCTTAAACTCTGGGGGCTCCTACAATGAGCAGTTCTTC. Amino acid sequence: CASSLNSGGSYNEQFF.

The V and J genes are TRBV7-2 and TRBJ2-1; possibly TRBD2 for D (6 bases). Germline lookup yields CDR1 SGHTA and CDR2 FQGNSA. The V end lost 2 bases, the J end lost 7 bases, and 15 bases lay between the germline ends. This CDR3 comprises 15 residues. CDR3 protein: CASSLSAGNTNEQFF. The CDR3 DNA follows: TGTGCCAGCAGCTTATCGGCGGGGAATACGAATGAGCAGTTCTTC.

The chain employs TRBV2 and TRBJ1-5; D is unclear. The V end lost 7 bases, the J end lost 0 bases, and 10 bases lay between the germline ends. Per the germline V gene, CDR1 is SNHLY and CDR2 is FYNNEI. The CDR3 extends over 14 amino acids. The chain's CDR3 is CASNLLDSNQPQHF. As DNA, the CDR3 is TGTGCCAGCAACCTCCTGGATAGCAATCAGCCCCAGCATTTT.